A selection of T cell receptor beta chains follows, all from one sample in a study of OX40 agonist ivuxolimab in advanced cancers. Clones were read by immunoSEQ multiplex PCR, and TCRdb kept only the in-frame ones, dropping some. Counted here are roughly 60,000 clones, 65% to 90% occurring once; the ten biggest clones make up more than 0.8%. The input for sequencing was CD4+ or CD8+ T cells sorted from blood, taken in a trial of the OX40 agonist ivuxolimab. Receptors originate from an adult with an advanced solid tumor such as melanoma, head and neck, liver or kidney cancer. The CDR3 runs from the conserved cysteine through the conserved F or W. The D gene is left open where the match is weak. Not every row has a clone size; where given, it reads once, few, many or a size class.

D: .; J: TRBJ2-7; V: TRBV27; size: .; CDR3: CASSLSRGMAYEQYF; DNA: TGTGCCAGCAGTCTCAGTCGGGGGATGGCCTACGAGCAGTACTTC
D: .; J: TRBJ2-7; V: TRBV6-5; size: .; CDR3: CASSYLTGSYEQYF; DNA: TGTGCCAGCAGTTACCTGACAGGCTCCTACGAGCAGTACTTC
D: TRBD1; J: TRBJ2-7; V: TRBV6-5; size: once; CDR3: CASSSESGTGYENF; DNA: TGTGCCAGCAGTTCGGAATCCGGGACAGGGTACGAAAACTTC
D: .; J: TRBJ1-1; V: TRBV4-1; size: few; CDR3: CASSQGGSAFF; DNA: TGCGCCAGCAGCCAAGGAGGGAGCGCTTTCTTT
D: TRBD1; J: TRBJ2-1; V: TRBV2; size: .; CDR3: CASSDFNRGRYDEQFF; DNA: TGTGCCAGCAGTGACTTTAACAGGGGGCGGTATGATGAGCAGTTCTTC
D: TRBD2; J: TRBJ2-7; V: TRBV28; size: .; CDR3: CASSSELRGTSGSYEQYF; DNA: TGTGCCAGCAGTTCTGAACTGAGGGGTACTAGCGGGAGCTACGAGCAGTACTTC
D: .; J: TRBJ2-1; V: TRBV28; size: .; CDR3: CASSSSGREGEQFF; DNA: TGTGCCAGCAGTTCCTCGGGAAGGGAAGGCGAGCAGTTCTTC
D: TRBD2; J: TRBJ2-3; V: TRBV5-1; size: .; CDR3: CASSTGTSGRWVTDTQYF; DNA: TGCGCCAGCAGCACAGGGACTAGCGGGAGGTGGGTCACAGATACGCAGTATTTT
D: .; J: TRBJ2-7; V: TRBV7-8; size: .; CDR3: CATSRGKGEVYEQHF; DNA: TGTGCCACCAGCCGCGGCAAGGGGGAGGTCTACGAGCAGCACTTC
D: TRBD1; J: TRBJ2-3; V: TRBV6-6; size: .; CDR3: CASSSRQGTDTQYF; DNA: TGTGCCAGCAGTTCCCGACAGGGGACAGATACGCAGTATTTT
D: .; J: TRBJ2-5; V: TRBV2; size: few; CDR3: CASNAEETQYF; DNA: TGTGCCAGCAACGCGGAGGAGACCCAGTACTTC
D: .; J: TRBJ2-5; V: TRBV19; size: .; CDR3: CASSIGSRTWSETQYF; DNA: TGTGCCAGTAGTATTGGGTCCCGTACGTGGTCAGAGACCCAGTACTTC
D: TRBD2; J: TRBJ2-5; V: TRBV27; size: once; CDR3: CASIAGAETQYF; DNA: TGTGCCAGCATCGCGGGAGCAGAGACCCAGTACTTC
D: .; J: TRBJ2-1; V: TRBV2; size: .; CDR3: CASSESEDNEQFF; DNA: TGTGCCAGCAGTGAAAGTGAGGACAATGAGCAGTTCTTC
D: .; J: TRBJ2-2; V: TRBV28; size: once; CDR3: CASSSGRGTGELFF; DNA: TGTGCCAGCAGTTCCGGACGGGGGACCGGGGAGCTGTTTTTT
D: .; J: TRBJ1-1; V: TRBV2; size: .; CDR3: CASSTTRNTEAFF; DNA: TGTGCCAGCAGTACGACAAGGAACACTGAAGCTTTCTTT
D: .; J: TRBJ1-2; V: TRBV7-2; size: few; CDR3: CASSLMVEGYTF; DNA: TGTGCCAGCAGCTTAATGGTGGAGGGCTACACCTTC
D: TRBD1; J: TRBJ1-2; V: TRBV28; size: .; CDR3: CASSQAAVQGALAGYTF; DNA: TGTGCCAGCAGCCAAGCGGCGGTACAGGGGGCCCTGGCTGGCTACACCTTC
D: .; J: TRBJ2-5; V: TRBV11-2; size: few; CDR3: CASSFNSQETQYF; DNA: TGTGCCAGCAGCTTCAACAGCCAAGAGACCCAGTACTTC
D: TRBD2; J: TRBJ2-7; V: TRBV6-5; size: .; CDR3: CASSYSGGINTYEQYF; DNA: TGTGCCAGCAGTTACTCGGGAGGGATAAACACCTACGAGCAGTACTTC
D: .; J: TRBJ2-1; V: TRBV5-1; size: .; CDR3: CASSRAGNYGSYNEQFF; DNA: TGCGCCAGCAGCAGAGCCGGGAACTATGGGTCCTACAATGAGCAGTTCTTC
D: .; J: TRBJ1-4; V: TRBV9; size: .; CDR3: CASSVTVNEKLFF; DNA: TGTGCCAGCAGCGTGACAGTTAATGAAAAACTGTTTTTT
D: .; J: TRBJ2-3; V: TRBV7-2; size: .; CDR3: CASSLVQPRTDTQYF; DNA: TGTGCCAGCAGCTTAGTACAACCACGCACAGATACGCAGTATTTT
D: .; J: TRBJ2-5; V: TRBV23-1; size: .; CDR3: CASSQSGGNQETQYF; DNA: TGCGCCAGCAGTCAATCGGGAGGAAACCAAGAGACCCAGTACTTC
D: .; J: TRBJ2-3; V: TRBV5-1; size: .; CDR3: CASSLGSTDTQYF; DNA: TGCGCCAGCAGCTTAGGCAGCACAGATACGCAGTATTTT